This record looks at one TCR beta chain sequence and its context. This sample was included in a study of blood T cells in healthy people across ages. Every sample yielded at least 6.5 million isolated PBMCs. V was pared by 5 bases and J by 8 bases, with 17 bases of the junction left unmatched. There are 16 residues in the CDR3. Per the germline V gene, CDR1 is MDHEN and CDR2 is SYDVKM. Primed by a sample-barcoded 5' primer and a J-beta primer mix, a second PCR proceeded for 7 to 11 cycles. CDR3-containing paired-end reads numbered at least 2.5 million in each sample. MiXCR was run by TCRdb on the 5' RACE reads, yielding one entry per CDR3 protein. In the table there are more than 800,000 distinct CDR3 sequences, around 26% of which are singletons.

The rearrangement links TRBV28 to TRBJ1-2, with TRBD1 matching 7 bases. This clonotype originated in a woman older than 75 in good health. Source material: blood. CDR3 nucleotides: TGTGCCAGCAGTCTGGGGACAGTCGGTCGGTCTATCGGCTACACCTTC. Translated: CASSLGTVGRSIGYTF.